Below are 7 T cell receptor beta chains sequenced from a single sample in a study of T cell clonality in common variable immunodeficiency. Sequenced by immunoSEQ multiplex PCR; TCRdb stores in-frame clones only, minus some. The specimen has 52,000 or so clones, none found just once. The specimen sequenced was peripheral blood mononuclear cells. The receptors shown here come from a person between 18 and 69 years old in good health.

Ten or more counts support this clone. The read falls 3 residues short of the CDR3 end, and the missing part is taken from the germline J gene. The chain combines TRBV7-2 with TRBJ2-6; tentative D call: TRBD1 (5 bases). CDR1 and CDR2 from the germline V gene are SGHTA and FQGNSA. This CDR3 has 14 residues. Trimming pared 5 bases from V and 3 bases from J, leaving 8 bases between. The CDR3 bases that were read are TGTGCCAGCAGCCAGACAGTTGGGGCCAACGTC. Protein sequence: CASSQTVGANV. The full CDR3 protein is CASSQTVGANVLTF.

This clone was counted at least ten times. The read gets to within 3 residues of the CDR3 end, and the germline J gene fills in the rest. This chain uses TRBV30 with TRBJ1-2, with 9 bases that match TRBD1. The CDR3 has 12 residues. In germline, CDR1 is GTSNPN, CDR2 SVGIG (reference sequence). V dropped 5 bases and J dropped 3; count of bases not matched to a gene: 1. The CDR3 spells CAWDRGYYGYTF. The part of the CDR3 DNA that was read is TGTGCCTGGGACAGGGGGTACTATGGC.

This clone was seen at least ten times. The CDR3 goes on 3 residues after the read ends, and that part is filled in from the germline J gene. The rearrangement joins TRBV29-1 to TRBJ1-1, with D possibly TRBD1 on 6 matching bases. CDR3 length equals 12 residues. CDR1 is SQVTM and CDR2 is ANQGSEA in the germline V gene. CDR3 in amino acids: CSVEGQGRGAFF. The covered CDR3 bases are TGCAGCGTTGAGGGGCAGGGGAGGGGA.

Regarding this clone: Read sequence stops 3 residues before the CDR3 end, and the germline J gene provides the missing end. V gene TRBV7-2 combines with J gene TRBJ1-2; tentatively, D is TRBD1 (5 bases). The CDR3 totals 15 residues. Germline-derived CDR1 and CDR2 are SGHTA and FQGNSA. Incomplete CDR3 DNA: TGTGCCAGCAGTCGACTAGCGGGGGACTCCTACGAC. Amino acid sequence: CASSRLAGDSYD. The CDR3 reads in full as CASSRLAGDSYDYTF.

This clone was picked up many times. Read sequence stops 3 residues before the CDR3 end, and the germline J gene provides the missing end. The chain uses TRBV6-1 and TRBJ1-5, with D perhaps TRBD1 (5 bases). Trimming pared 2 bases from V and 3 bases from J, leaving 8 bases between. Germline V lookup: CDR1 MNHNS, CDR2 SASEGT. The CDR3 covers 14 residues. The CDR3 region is CASSENRFNQPQHF. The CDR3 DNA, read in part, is TGTGCCAGCAGTGAAAACAGGTTCAATCAGCCC.

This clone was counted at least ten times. CDR3 residues: CASSLEGTHYGYTF. The sequenced CDR3 bases are TGTGCCAGCAGCTTAGAAGGGACACACTATGGC. The chain recombines TRBV7-2 with TRBJ1-2, with D maybe TRBD1 (6 bases). The read ends 3 residues shy of where the CDR3 ends; the end is completed using the germline J gene. CDR1 is SGHTA and CDR2 is FQGNSA in the germline V gene. The CDR3 loop spans 14 amino acids. The V end lost 1 base, the J end lost 3 bases, and 9 bases lay between the germline ends.

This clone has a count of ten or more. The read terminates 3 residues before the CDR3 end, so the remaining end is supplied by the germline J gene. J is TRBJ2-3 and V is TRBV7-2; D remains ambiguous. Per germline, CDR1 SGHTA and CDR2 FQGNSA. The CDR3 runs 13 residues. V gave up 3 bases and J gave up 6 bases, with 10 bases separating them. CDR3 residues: CASSLASSDTQYF. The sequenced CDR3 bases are TGTGCCAGCAGCTTGGCCAGTTCGGATACG.